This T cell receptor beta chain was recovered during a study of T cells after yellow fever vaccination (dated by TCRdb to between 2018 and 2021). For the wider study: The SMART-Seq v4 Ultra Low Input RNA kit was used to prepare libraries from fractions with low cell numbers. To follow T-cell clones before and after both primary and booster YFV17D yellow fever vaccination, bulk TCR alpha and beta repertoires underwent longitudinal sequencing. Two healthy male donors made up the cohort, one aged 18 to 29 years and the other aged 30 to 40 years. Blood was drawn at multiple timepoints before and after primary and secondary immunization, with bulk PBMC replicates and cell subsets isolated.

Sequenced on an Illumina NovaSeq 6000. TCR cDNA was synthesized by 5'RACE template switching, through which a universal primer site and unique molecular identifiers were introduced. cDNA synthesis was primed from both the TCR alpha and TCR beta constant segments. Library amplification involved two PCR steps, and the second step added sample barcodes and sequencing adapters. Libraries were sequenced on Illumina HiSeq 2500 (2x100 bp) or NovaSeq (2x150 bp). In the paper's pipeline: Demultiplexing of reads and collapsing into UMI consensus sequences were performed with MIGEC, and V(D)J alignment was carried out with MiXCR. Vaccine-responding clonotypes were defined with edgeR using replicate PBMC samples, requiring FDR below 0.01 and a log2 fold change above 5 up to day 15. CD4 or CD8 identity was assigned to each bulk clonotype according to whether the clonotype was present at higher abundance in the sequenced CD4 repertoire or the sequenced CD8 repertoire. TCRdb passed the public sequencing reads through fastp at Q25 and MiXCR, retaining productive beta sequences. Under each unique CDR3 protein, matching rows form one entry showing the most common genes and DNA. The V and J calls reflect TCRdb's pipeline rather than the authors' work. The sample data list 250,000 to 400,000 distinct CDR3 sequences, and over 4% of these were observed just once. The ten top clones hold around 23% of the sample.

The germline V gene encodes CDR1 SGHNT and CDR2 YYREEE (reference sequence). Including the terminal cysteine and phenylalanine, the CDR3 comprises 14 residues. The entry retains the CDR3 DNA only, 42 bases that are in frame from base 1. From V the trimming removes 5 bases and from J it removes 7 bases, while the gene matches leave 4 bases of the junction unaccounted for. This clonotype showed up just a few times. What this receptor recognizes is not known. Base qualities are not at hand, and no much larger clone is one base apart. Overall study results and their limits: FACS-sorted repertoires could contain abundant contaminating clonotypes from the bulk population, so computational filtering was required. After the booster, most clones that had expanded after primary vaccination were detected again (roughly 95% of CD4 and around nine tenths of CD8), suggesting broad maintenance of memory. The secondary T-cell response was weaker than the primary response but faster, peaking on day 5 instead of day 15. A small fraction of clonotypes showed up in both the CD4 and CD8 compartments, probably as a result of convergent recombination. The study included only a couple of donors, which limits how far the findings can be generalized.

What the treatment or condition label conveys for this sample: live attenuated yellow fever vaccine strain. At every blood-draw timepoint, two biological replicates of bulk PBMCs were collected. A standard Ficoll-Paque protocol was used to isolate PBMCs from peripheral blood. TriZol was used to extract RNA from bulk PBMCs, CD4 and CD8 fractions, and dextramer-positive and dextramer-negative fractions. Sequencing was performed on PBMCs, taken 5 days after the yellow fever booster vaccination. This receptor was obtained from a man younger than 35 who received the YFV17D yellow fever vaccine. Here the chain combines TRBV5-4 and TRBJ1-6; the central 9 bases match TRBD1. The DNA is TGTGCCAGCAGACCCGGACAGGGGAATTCACCCCTCCACTTT. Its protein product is CASRPGQGNSPLHF.